This entry lists 8 T cell receptor beta chains sequenced from one sample in a study of long-term antiretroviral therapy in people with HIV. This was the immunoSEQ v3.0 assay at survey level. The assay was immunoSEQ multiplex PCR, and TCRdb's table has in-frame clones only and misses some. Of under 14,000 clones listed, 81% are singletons. The sequences come from unsorted PBMCs, collected 1.8 years after starting antiretroviral therapy. The receptors shown here come from a man in his forties with HIV.

V is TRBV18 and J is TRBJ1-1, with unresolved D. Germline values: CDR1 KGHSH, CDR2 LQKENI. The CDR3 is 13 amino acids. V was trimmed by 3 bases and J by 11 bases, leaving 16 bases between them. CDR3 bases: TGTGCCAGCTCACCCATGGGCAATTTTGAGGCTTTCTTT. It specifies CASSPMGNFEAFF.

The chain uses TRBV7-8 and TRBJ2-7; TRBD2 might be the D (6 bases). Trimming removed 1 base at V and 3 bases at J, with 16 bases between. CDR3 length: 16 residues. Germline CDR1 reads SGHVS; CDR2 reads FQNEAQ. This chain's CDR3 is CASSLGGRRGGYEQYF. In DNA, the CDR3 is TGTGCCAGCAGCTTAGGGGGGAGGAGAGGAGGCTACGAGCAGTACTTC.

This clone was found once. J is TRBJ1-4 and V is TRBV11-2; 7 bases are shared with TRBD1. The trim removed 0 bases at V and 7 bases at J, leaving 5 bases unmatched. The CDR3 is 15 amino acids. Germline CDR1 and CDR2: SGHAT and FQNNGV. The CDR3 DNA sequence: TGTGCCAGCAGCTTAGATCAGGGGGGAGGTGAAAAACTGTTTTTT. Protein: CASSLDQGGGEKLFF. Drawing the rest from reference TRBV11-2 and TRBJ1-4, the complete variable domain is EAGVAQSPRYKIIEKRQSVAFWCNPISGHATLYWYQQILGQGPKLLIQFQNNGVVDDSQLPKDRFSAERLKGVDSTLKIQPAKLEDSAVYLCASSLDQGGGEKLFFGSGTQLSVL.

This clone came up a few times. The same CDR3 arises from other DNA sequences in this sample as well. The chain carries TRBV18 and TRBJ1-2; 9 positions agree with TRBD1. J gave up 4 bases and V 3 bases, and 3 bases lay outside the gene matches. The CDR3 contains 14 residues. Germline V lookup: CDR1 KGHSH, CDR2 LQKENI. DNA for the CDR3: TGTGCCAGCTCACCGGGACAGGGCCTCTATGGCTACACCTTC. This gives the protein CASSPGQGLYGYTF. The full variable domain, in which reference TRBV18 and TRBJ1-2 provide the parts outside the CDR3, is NAGVMQNPRHLVRRRGQEARLRCSPMKGHSHVYWYRQLPEEGLKFMVYLQKENIIDESGMPKERFSAEFPKEGPSILRIQQVVRGDSAAYFCASSPGQGLYGYTFGSGTRLTVV.

This sequence joins TRBV5-1 and TRBJ2-7; 7 nucleotides align to TRBD2. This CDR3 region has 16 residues. V dropped 1 base and J dropped 4; count of bases not matched to a gene: 11. Germline lookup yields CDR1 SGHRS and CDR2 YFSETQ. Written as DNA, the CDR3 is TGCGCCAGCAGCTTGAGGGCTAGCGGAGCTCCTTACGAGCAGTACTTC. Translated, it gives CASSLRASGAPYEQYF.

This chain connects TRBV25-1 to TRBJ1-1, with D possibly being TRBD1 (5 bases). The CDR3 totals 12 residues. Germline loops: CDR1 MGHDK, CDR2 SYGVNS. V lost 6 bases and J 6 bases, leaving 11 bases between the germline ends. CDR3 amino acids: CASSHGGSEAFF. CDR3 in DNA: TGTGCCAGCAGCCATGGGGGGTCTGAAGCTTTCTTT.

The V gene is TRBV10-3, the J gene TRBJ2-5; possible D gene TRBD1, 5 bases. The CDR3 is made up of 14 amino acids. The ends were cut back, 7 bases at V and 6 bases at J, with 18 bases in the middle. In germline, CDR1 is ENHRY, CDR2 SYGVKD. CDR3 DNA: TGTGCCATCAAGAGCAGCGTGGGGCAACAGACCCAGTACTTC. It is translated as CAIKSSVGQQTQYF.

The chain carries TRBV28 and TRBJ1-5; the D is unclear. There are 13 residues in the CDR3. With 3 bases removed from V and 5 bases from J, the gap between germline ends came to 8 bases. Germline lookup yields CDR1 MDHEN and CDR2 SYDVKM. CDR3 loop: CASSFIGDQPQHF. CDR3 nucleotides: TGTGCCAGCAGTTTTATCGGGGATCAGCCCCAGCATTTT. Filled out from reference TRBV28 and TRBJ1-5, the complete variable domain reads DVKVTQSSRYLVKRTGEKVFLECVQDMDHENMFWYRQDPGLGLRLIYFSYDVKMKEKGDIPEGYSVSREKKERFSLILESASTNQTSMYLCASSFIGDQPQHFGDGTRLSIL.